By its share, the clone carrying this T cell receptor beta chain is medium-sized. Peripheral blood genomic DNA, not sorted cells or RNA, was the template. The source of the sample is a study of T cell repertoires in aging, cancer and after chemotherapy. Germline V gives CDR1 SEHNR, CDR2 FQNEAQ (reference sequence). The CDR3 sequence is 14 residues long. V lost 4 bases to trimming and J lost 2 bases, with 10 bases between them. TRB rearrangements spanning V, D and J were amplified using mixed TRB-A/B primers. TCRdb passed the multiplex PCR reads through MiXCR, listing each CDR3 protein once. The sample yields roughly 2,200 distinct CDR3 sequences, 25% seen once.

The TCR comes from a human donor with a solid tumor. This rearrangement joins TRBV7-9 to TRBJ2-3; D call uncertain. Source material: blood. CDR3 nucleotide sequence: TGTGCCAGCAGCTCGACAATTCCCACAGATACGCAGTATTTT. Translation: CASSSTIPTDTQYF.